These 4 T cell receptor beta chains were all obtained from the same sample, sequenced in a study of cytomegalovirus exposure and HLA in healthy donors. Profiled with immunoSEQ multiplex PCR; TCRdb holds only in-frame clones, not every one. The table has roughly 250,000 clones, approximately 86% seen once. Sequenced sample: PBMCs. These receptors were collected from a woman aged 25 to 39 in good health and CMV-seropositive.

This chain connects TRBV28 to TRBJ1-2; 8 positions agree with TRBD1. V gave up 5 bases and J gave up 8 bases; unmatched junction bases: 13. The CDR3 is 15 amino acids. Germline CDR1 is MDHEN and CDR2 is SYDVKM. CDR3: CASSTITQGAGGYTF. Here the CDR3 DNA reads TGTGCCAGCAGTACCATAACGCAGGGGGCTGGAGGCTACACCTTC.

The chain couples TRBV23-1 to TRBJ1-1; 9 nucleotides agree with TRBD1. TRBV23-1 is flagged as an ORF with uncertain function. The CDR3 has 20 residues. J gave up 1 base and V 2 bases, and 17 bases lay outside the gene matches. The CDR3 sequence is CASSQSGRGQGLTTNTEAFF. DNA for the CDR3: TGCGCCAGCAGTCAAAGCGGTAGGGGACAGGGTCTAACCACGAACACTGAAGCTTTCTTT.

The CDR3 bases are TGCAGCGTCGGACCGGACAGGGGCCCCTACGAGCAGTACTTC. Its protein product is CSVGPDRGPYEQYF. The J gene is TRBJ2-7, the V gene TRBV29-1; TRBD1 agrees at 9 bases. CDR1 is SQVTM, CDR2 ANQGSEA, per germline. The trim removed 6 bases at V and 2 bases at J, leaving 8 bases unmatched. The length of the CDR3 is 14 residues.

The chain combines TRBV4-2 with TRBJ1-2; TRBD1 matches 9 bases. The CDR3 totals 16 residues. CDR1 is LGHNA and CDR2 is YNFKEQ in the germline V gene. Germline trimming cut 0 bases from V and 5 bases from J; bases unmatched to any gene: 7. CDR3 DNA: TGTGCCAGCAGCCAAGATCGGGGACAGGGAGTTTATGGCTACACCTTC. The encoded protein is CASSQDRGQGVYGYTF.